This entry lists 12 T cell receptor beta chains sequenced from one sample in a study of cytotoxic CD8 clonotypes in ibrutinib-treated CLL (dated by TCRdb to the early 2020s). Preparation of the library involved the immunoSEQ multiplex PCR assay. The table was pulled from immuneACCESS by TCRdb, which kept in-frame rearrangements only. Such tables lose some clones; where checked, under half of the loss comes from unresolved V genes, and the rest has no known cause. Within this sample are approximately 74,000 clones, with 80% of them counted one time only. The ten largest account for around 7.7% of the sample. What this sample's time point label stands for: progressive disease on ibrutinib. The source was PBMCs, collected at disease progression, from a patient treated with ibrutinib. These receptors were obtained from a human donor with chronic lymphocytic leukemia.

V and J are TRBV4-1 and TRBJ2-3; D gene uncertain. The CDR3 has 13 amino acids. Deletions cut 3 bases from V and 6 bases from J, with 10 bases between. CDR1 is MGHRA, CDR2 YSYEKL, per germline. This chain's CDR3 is CASSQLGADTQYF. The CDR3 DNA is TGCGCCAGCAGCCAGCTGGGCGCGGATACGCAGTATTTT.

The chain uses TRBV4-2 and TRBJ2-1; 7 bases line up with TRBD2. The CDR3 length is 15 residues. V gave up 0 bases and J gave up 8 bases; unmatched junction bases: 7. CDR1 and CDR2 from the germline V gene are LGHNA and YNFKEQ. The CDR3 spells CASSQDPLAFDEQFF. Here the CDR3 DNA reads TGTGCCAGCAGCCAAGATCCACTAGCGTTTGATGAGCAGTTCTTC.

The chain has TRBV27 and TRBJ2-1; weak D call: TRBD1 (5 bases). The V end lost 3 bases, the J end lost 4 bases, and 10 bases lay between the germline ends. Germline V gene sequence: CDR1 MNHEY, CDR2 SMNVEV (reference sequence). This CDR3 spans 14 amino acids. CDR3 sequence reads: CASSLYSGYNEQFF. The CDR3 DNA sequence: TGTGCCAGCAGTTTGTACTCAGGGTACAATGAGCAGTTCTTC.

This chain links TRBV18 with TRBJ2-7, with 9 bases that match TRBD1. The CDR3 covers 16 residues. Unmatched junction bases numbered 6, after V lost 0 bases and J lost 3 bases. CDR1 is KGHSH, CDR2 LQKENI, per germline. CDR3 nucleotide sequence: TGTGCCAGCTCACCACCGGGACAGGGTAGTAGCTACGAGCAGTACTTC. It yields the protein CASSPPGQGSSYEQYF.

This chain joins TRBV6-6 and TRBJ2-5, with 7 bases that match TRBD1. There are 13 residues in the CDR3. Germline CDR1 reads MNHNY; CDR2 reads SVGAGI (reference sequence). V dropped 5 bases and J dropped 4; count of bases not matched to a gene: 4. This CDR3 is CASSRGQRETQYF. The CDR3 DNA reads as TGTGCCAGCAGTAGGGGACAGAGAGAGACCCAGTACTTC.

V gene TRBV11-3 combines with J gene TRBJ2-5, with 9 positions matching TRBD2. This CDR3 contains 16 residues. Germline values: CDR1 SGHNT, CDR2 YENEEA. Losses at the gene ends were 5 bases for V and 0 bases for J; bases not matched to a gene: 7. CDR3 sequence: CASSILAGLYQETQYF. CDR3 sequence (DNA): TGTGCCAGCAGCATACTAGCGGGTCTGTACCAAGAGACCCAGTACTTC. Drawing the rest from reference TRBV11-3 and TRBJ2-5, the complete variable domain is EAGVVQSPRYKIIEKKQPVAFWCNPISGHNTLYWYLQNLGQGPELLIRYENEEAVDDSQLPKDRFSAERLKGVDSTLKIQPAELGDSAVYLCASSILAGLYQETQYFGPGTRLLVL.

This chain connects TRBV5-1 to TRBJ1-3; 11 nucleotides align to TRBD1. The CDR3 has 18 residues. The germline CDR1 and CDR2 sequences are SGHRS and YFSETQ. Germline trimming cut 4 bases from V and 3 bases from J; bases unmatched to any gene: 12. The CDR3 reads CASSQRGQGDLIGNTIYF. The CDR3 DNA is TGCGCCAGCAGCCAAAGGGGACAGGGGGATCTCATTGGAAACACCATATATTTT.

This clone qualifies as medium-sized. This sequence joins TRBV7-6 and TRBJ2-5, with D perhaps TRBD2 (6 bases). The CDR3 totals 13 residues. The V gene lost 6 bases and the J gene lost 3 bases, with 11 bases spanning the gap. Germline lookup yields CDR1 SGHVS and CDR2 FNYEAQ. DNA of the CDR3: TGTGCCAGCAGGGCGGGGCGGAAAGAGACCCAGTACTTC. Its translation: CASRAGRKETQYF.

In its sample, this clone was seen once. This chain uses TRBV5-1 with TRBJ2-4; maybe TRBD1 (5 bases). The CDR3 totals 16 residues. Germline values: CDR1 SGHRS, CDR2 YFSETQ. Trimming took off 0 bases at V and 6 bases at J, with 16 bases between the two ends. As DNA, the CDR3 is TGCGCCAGCAGCTTGGAGGCAGGGCGGCTGAGAAACATTCAGTACTTC. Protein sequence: CASSLEAGRLRNIQYF.

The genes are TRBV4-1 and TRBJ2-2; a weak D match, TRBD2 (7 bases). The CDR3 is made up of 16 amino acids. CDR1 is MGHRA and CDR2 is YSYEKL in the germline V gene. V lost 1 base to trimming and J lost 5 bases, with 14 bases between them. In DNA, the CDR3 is TGCGCCAGCAGCCAAGCTCCGGGGGGCCGTACCGGGGAGCTGTTTTTT. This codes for CASSQAPGGRTGELFF.

CDR3 region: CASSTRISGRGADTQYF. The CDR3 DNA reads TGTGCCAGCAGCACCCGAATCAGCGGGAGAGGTGCAGATACGCAGTATTTT. The chain couples TRBV9 to TRBJ2-3; 8 bases map to TRBD2. V trimming: 4 bases; J trimming: 4 bases; junction bases outside the gene matches: 14. The V gene's germline CDR1 is SGDLS and CDR2 YYNGEE. The CDR3 loop spans 17 amino acids.

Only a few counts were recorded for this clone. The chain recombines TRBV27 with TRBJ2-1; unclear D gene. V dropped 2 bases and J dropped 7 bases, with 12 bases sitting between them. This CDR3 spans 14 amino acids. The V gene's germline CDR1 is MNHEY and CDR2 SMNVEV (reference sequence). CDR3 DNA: TGTGCCAGCAGTTTAAACCAGGCTTTAAATGAGCAGTTCTTC. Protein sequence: CASSLNQALNEQFF.